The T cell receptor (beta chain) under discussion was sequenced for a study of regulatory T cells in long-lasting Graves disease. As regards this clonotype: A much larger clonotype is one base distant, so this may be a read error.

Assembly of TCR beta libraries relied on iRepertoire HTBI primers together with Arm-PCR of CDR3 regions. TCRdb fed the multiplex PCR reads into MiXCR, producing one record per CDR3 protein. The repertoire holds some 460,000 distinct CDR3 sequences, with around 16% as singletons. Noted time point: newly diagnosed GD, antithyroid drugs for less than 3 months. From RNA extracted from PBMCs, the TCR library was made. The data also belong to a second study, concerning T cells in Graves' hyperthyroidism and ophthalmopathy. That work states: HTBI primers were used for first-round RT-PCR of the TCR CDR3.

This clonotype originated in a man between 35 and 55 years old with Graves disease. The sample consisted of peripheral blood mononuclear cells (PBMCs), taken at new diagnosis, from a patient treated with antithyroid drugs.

CDR3 amino acids: CAISADRPSKQHF. The CDR3, as DNA: TGTGCCATCAGTGCAGATAGGCCATCAAAGCAGCACTTC. The J gene is TRBJ2-7, the V gene TRBV10-3; D unresolved. The CDR3 sequence is 13 residues long. Germline assignment: CDR1 ENHRY and CDR2 SYGVKD.